The text below deals with one T cell receptor (beta chain). Its recognized antigen is unknown. A much larger clone sits a single nucleotide away, making a read error possible. Its CDR3 holds 16 amino acids, cysteine through phenylalanine. Of the read, only the CDR3 DNA is kept; its 48 bases are in frame from base 1. V is cut by 4 bases and J by 5 bases, and the space between the germline ends is 18 bases. For CDR1 and CDR2, the germline V gene lists MNHNS and SASEGT. The data were produced on an Illumina HiSeq 1500. The raw public reads went through TCRdb reprocessing: fastp at Q25, MiXCR clone calling, in-frame beta chains kept. Rows matching on CDR3 protein sequence are summarized as one entry with the most common DNA and genes. The sample table shows about 360,000 distinct CDR3 sequences, and 18% are seen once. The top ten constitute 8.7% of the sample. The record originates from a study of T cell repertoires in cytomegalovirus infection (dated 2019 in TCRdb). About the full investigation: Because public TCR beta signatures pointed to carriage of CMV infection together with the matching HLA type, the HLA type of each donor mattered for the analysis. Overall results and qualifications from the work: Carriers of CMV infection plus the relevant HLA type were discriminated by the cumulative frequency of public TCR beta family members in the study cohort and in an independent approximately 340-donor cohort. The ex vivo response was dominated by HLA-C-restricted CMV-specific TCR beta clonotypes, and the single most frequent clonotype in two of eight donors was supplied by these HLA-C-restricted clonotypes.

The sequencing sample was made of PBMCs. The rearranged chain carries TRBV6-1 and TRBJ2-1, with the D gene not confidently named. The clonotype was recovered from a human donor in good health (CMV status not recorded). Some clones in this sample may be carry-over from other donors' samples. The nucleotides read TGTGCCAGCAGTGGACAACCGGTTGCAGCCAACAATGAGCAGTTCTTC. It encodes CASSGQPVAANNEQFF.